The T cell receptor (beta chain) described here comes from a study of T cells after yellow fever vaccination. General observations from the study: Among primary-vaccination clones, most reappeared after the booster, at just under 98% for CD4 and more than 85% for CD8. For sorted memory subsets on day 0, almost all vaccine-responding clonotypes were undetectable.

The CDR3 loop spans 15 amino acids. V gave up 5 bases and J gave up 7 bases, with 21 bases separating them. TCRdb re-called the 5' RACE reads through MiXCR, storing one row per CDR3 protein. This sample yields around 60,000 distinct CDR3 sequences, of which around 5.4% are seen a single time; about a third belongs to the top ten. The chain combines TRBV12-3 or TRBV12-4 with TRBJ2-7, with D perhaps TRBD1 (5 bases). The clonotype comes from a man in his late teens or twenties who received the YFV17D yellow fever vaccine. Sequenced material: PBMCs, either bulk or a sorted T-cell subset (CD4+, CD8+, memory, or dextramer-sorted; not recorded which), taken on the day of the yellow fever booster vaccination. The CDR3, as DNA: TGTGCCAGCAGTACCCCAGGGTCCTCATACAATGAGCAGTACTTC. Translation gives CASSTPGSSYNEQYF.